These 18 T cell receptor beta chains share one sample of origin, sequenced in a study of blood T cell repertoires in COVID-19. Generated by immunoSEQ multiplex PCR, the TCRdb table keeps only in-frame clones and is missing some. The table has 50,000 to 55,000 clones, about 82% seen once; the top ten hold around 25%. The material sequenced was peripheral blood. The receptors come from a woman of 80 years or more with acute or convalescent COVID-19.

The chain recombines TRBV6-6 with TRBJ2-7; D gene ambiguous. This CDR3 region has 15 residues. Germline loops: CDR1 MNHNY, CDR2 SVGAGI (reference sequence). Trimming shortened V by 2 bases and J by 0 bases, and 11 bases separated the two germline ends. CDR3 region: CASSYRLTSSYEQYV. CDR3 DNA: TGTGCCAGCAGTTACCGACTTACGAGCTCCTACGAGCAGTACGTC.

This clone is a singleton in its sample. A junction boundary mismatches the germline segment, possibly from a read error. The chain links TRBV7-7 to TRBJ2-2; D remains unclear. The germline V gene encodes CDR1 SSHAT and CDR2 FNYEAQ (reference sequence). The CDR3 consists of 16 residues. CDR3 residues: CASSLGSSRSTGELFF. CDR3 in DNA: TGTGCTAGCAGCTTAGGTTCATCGAGGTCCACCGGGGAGCTGTTTTTT.

This clone was seen once. The chain couples TRBV5-4 to TRBJ2-5; 8 bases fit TRBD2. CDR1 is SGHNT, CDR2 YYREEE, per germline (reference sequence). This CDR3 comprises 15 residues. V was clipped by 4 bases and J by 4 bases; unmatched bases: 9. For the CDR3, the DNA is TGTGCCAGCAGCGCAAGGACTAGCAGTGGAGAGACCCAGTACTTC. Translation gives CASSARTSSGETQYF.

About this clone: A junction end diverges from the germline sequence, so it may reflect a read error. The CDR3 DNA follows: TGTGCTAGCAGCTCACGACCCAGTGCAGGAGGGGAGACCCAGTACTTC. It encodes CASSSRPSAGGETQYF. This chain connects TRBV7-7 to TRBJ2-5; D is possibly TRBD2 (6 bases). Germline values: CDR1 SSHAT, CDR2 FNYEAQ (reference sequence). This CDR3 comprises 16 residues.

The chain recombines TRBV5-1 with TRBJ2-3; 9 nucleotides line up with TRBD2. The V and J ends lost 5 bases and 2 bases, in that order; junction bases with no gene match: 3. Germline V lookup: CDR1 SGHRS, CDR2 YFSETQ. This CDR3 has 14 residues. CDR3 nucleotides: TGCGCCAGCAGTAGCGGGAGACCCACAGATACGCAGTATTTT. Protein: CASSSGRPTDTQYF.

The chain carries TRBV27 and TRBJ1-5; D ambiguous. The CDR3 length is 13 residues. V lost 6 bases and J 4 bases, leaving 10 bases between the germline ends. The germline gives CDR1 MNHEY, CDR2 SMNVEV (reference sequence). The CDR3 loop reads CASSPNPNQPQHF. CDR3 in DNA: TGTGCCAGCAGCCCTAACCCTAATCAGCCCCAGCATTTT.

The CDR3 DNA sequence: TGTGCCAGCAGTTTAGCCGGGTATGGCTACACCTTC. The encoded protein is CASSLAGYGYTF. This sequence joins TRBV12-3 or TRBV12-4 and TRBJ1-2; D remains ambiguous. The CDR3 length is 12 residues. Trimming cost V 0 bases and J 5 bases, with 4 bases left between them.

The chain joins TRBV5-4 to TRBJ2-1, with D possibly being TRBD2 (5 bases). This CDR3 region has 17 residues. Germline V gene data show CDR1 as SGHNT and CDR2 as YYREEE (reference sequence). Trimming pared 4 bases from V and 0 bases from J, leaving 17 bases between. DNA for the CDR3: TGTGCCAGCAGCCTCGTCACTAGGCCAAGCTCCTACAATGAGCAGTTCTTC. This sequence encodes CASSLVTRPSSYNEQFF.

This rearrangement joins TRBV18 to TRBJ1-3; D is uncertain. V was shortened by 3 bases and J by 0 bases, with 18 bases between the two germline ends. The germline CDR1 and CDR2 sequences are KGHSH and LQKENI. This CDR3 is built from 18 residues. DNA for the CDR3: TGTGCCAGCTCACCTCTCGCGGGCCAAATCCCCTCTGGAAACACCATATATTTT. It encodes CASSPLAGQIPSGNTIYF.

The chain carries TRBV12-3 or TRBV12-4 and TRBJ1-2; D unresolved. CDR3 length: 13 residues. V was clipped by 5 bases and J by 0 bases, with 7 bases between them. The CDR3 is CASSTQANYGYTF. The CDR3 nucleotides are TGTGCCAGCAGTACTCAGGCTAACTATGGCTACACCTTC.

This clone was detected only a few times. The rearrangement uses TRBV29-1 and TRBJ1-4; 7 positions agree with TRBD1. V was clipped by 1 base and J by 0 bases; unmatched bases: 2. CDR1 is SQVTM, CDR2 ANQGSEA, per germline. The CDR3 extends over 15 amino acids. The CDR3 loop reads CSVEVGTATNEKLFF. The CDR3 DNA is TGCAGCGTTGAAGTAGGGACAGCAACTAATGAAAAACTGTTTTTT.

This clone was picked up a small number of times. This chain uses TRBV9 with TRBJ2-2, with a possible D match to TRBD2 (5 bases). This CDR3 spans 14 amino acids. Germline V gene lookup returns CDR1 SGDLS and CDR2 YYNGEE. With 4 bases removed from V and 2 bases from J, the gap between germline ends came to 9 bases. CDR3 in DNA: TGTGCCAGCAGCCGAGCGGTTAACACCGGGGAGCTGTTTTTT. As protein: CASSRAVNTGELFF.

This sequence joins TRBV7-9 and TRBJ1-2, with a weak D call TRBD1 (6 bases). Germline V gene sequence: CDR1 SEHNR, CDR2 FQNEAQ (reference sequence). The length of the CDR3 is 15 residues. The V end was cut by 4 bases, the J end by 0 bases, with 12 bases between. The CDR3 here is CASSSTGLANYGYTF. DNA for the CDR3: TGTGCCAGCAGCTCGACAGGCTTAGCTAACTATGGCTACACCTTC.

DNA of the CDR3: TGTGCCAGTAGCTTCCAAGGCGGGGACAGAGAGACCCAGTACTTC. Translating it yields CASSFQGGDRETQYF. The gene calls are TRBV19 and TRBJ2-5; a possible D gene is TRBD1 (7 bases). This CDR3 is 15 amino acids long. Looked up from germline, CDR1 is LNHDA and CDR2 is SQIVND (reference sequence). The V end was cut by 6 bases, the J end by 4 bases, with 18 bases between.

This clone was recorded once. V is TRBV6-5 and J is TRBJ2-5; no firm D call. The germline V gene has CDR1 MNHEY and CDR2 SVGAGI. The CDR3 is made up of 15 amino acids. Trimming shortened V by 4 bases and J by 4 bases, and 16 bases separated the two germline ends. The CDR3 protein is CASSSVPRVGETQYF. The CDR3, as DNA: TGTGCCAGCAGTTCCGTTCCCCGGGTCGGAGAGACCCAGTACTTC.

CDR3 sequence: CASSDIAQPQHF. The CDR3 DNA is TGTGCCAGCAGTGATATAGCTCAGCCCCAGCATTTT. The chain couples TRBV2 to TRBJ1-5; no clear D. There are 12 residues in the CDR3. The germline CDR1 and CDR2 sequences are SNHLY and FYNNEI. Trimming left V 3 bases short and J 6 bases short, with 6 bases between.

V is TRBV19 and J is TRBJ2-1; 10 nucleotides match TRBD1. The V segment lost 0 bases and the J segment 8 bases; nucleotides outside the gene matches: 10. CDR3 length: 17 residues. The V gene's germline CDR1 is LNHDA and CDR2 SQIVND (reference sequence). The CDR3 nucleotides are TGTGCCAGTAGTATAGAGGGGACAGGGGTCACCCGGGATGAGCAGTTCTTC. It specifies CASSIEGTGVTRDEQFF.

V usage is TRBV2 and J usage is TRBJ1-2; 9 bases align to TRBD1. Trimming took 6 bases from V and 4 from J; bases not matched to a gene: 9. Germline-derived CDR1 and CDR2 are SNHLY and FYNNEI. The CDR3 runs to 15 residues. In DNA, the CDR3 is TGTGCCAGCAGACGCGGGGACAGGGTGGGCTATGGCTACACCTTC. Translating gives CASRRGDRVGYGYTF.